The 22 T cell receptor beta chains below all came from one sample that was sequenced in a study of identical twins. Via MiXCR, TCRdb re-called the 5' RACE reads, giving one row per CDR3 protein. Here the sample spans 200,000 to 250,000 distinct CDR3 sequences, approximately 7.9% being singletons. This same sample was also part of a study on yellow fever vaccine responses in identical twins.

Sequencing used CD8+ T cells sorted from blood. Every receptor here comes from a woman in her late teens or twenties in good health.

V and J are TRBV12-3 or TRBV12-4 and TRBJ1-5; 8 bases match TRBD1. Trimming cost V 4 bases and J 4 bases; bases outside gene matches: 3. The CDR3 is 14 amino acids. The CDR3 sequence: CASSWDRRNQPQHF. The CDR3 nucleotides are TGTGCCAGCAGTTGGGACAGGAGAAATCAGCCCCAGCATTTT.

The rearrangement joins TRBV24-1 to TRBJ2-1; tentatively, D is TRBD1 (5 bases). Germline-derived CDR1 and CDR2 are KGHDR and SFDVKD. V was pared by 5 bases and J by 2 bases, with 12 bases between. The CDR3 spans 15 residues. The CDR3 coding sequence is TGTGCCACCAGTGTTTTAGGGGCAACCTACAATGAGCAGTTCTTC. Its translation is CATSVLGATYNEQFF.

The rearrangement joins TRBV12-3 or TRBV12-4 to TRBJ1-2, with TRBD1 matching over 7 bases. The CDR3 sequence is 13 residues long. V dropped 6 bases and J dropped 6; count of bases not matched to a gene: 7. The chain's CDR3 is CASSLDRVDGYTF. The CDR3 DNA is TGTGCCAGCAGCCTTGACAGGGTAGATGGCTACACCTTC.

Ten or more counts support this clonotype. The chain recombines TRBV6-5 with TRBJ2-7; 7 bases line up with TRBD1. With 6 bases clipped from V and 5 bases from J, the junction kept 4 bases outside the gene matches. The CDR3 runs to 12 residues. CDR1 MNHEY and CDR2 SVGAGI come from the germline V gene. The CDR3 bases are TGTGCCAGCAGCCAGACAGGGAACGAGCAGTACTTC. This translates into CASSQTGNEQYF.

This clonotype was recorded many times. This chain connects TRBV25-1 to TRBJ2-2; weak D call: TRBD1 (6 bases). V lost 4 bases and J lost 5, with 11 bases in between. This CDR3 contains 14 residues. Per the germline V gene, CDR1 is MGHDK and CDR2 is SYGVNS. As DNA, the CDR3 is TGTGCCAGCAGTGTTACAGGGCGGACCGGGGAGCTGTTTTTT. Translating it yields CASSVTGRTGELFF.

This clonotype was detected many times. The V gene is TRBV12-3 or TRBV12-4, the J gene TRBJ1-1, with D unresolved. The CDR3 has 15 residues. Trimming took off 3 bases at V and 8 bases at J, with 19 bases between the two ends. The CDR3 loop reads CASSFGPINTEEAFF. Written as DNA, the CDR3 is TGTGCCAGCAGTTTCGGACCGATAAACACTGAGGAAGCTTTCTTT.

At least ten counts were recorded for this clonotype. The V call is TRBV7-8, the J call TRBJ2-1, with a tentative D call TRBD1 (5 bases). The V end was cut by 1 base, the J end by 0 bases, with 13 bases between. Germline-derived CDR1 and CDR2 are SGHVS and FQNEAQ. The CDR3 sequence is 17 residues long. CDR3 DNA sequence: TGTGCCAGCAGCTTAGGTGTAGGGGTCAGCTCCTACAATGAGCAGTTCTTC. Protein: CASSLGVGVSSYNEQFF.

In DNA form, the CDR3 reads TGTGCCAGCAGCTCCCAAGAGGGGTGGCTGAACACTGAAGCTTTCTTT. It specifies CASSSQEGWLNTEAFF. The chain links TRBV7-9 to TRBJ1-1, with D possibly TRBD1 on 5 matching bases. Germline lookup yields CDR1 SEHNR and CDR2 FQNEAQ (reference sequence). Trimming pared 4 bases from V and 0 bases from J, leaving 15 bases between. CDR3 size: 16 residues.

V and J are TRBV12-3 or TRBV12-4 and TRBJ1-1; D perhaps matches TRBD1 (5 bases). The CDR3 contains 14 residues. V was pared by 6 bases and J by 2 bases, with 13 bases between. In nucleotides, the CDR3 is TGTGCCAGCAGGACCGACAGTTCTAACACTGAAGCTTTCTTT. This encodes CASRTDSSNTEAFF.

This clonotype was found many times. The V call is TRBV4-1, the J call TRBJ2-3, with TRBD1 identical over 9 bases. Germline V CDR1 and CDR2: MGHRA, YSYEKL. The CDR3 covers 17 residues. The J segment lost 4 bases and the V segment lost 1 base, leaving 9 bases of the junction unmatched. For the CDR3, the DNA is TGCGCCAGCAGCCAAGGACCCGGGACAGGGTTGGCAGATACGCAGTATTTT. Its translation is CASSQGPGTGLADTQYF.

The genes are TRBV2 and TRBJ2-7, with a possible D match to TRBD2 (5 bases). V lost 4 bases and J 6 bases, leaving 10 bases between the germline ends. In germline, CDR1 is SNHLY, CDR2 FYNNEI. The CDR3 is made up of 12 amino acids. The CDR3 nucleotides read TGTGCCAGCAGTGCGAGGGTCTTCGAGCAGTACTTC. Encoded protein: CASSARVFEQYF.

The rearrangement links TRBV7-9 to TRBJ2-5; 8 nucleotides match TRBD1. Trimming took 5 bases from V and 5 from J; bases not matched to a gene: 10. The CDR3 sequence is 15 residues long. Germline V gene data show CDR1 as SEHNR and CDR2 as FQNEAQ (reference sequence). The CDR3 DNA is TGTGCCAGCAGCCCCCGCGACAGGGGAGGTGAGACCCAGTACTTC. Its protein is CASSPRDRGGETQYF.

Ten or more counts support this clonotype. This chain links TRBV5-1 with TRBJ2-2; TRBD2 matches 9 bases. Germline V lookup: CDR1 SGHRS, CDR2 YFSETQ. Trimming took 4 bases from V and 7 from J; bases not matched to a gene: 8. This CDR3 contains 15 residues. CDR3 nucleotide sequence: TGCGCCAGCAGCCCCCCTAGCGGGGAGGTCGGGGAGCTGTTTTTT. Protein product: CASSPPSGEVGELFF.

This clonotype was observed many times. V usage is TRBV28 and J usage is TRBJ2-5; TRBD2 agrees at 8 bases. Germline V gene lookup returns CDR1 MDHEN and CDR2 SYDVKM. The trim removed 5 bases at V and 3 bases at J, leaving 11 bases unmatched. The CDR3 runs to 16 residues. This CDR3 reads CASSPLAGGSKETQYF. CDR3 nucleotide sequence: TGTGCCAGCAGTCCCCTGGCGGGAGGTTCGAAAGAGACCCAGTACTTC. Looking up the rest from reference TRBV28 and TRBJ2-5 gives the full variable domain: DVKVTQSSRYLVKRTGEKVFLECVQDMDHENMFWYRQDPGLGLRLIYFSYDVKMKEKGDIPEGYSVSREKKERFSLILESASTNQTSMYLCASSPLAGGSKETQYFGPGTRLLVL.

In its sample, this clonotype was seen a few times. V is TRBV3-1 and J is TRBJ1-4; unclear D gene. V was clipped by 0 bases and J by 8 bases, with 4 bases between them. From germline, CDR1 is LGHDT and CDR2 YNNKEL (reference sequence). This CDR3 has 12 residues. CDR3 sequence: CASSQDREKLFF. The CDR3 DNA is TGTGCCAGCAGCCAAGATCGCGAAAAACTGTTTTTT.

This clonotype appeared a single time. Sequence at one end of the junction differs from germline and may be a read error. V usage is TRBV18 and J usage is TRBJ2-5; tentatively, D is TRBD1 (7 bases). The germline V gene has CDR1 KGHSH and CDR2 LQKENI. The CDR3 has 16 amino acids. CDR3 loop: CPSSSTQGRYQETQYF. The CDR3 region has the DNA TGTCCCAGCTCGTCTACACAGGGGAGGTACCAAGAGACCCAGTACTTC.

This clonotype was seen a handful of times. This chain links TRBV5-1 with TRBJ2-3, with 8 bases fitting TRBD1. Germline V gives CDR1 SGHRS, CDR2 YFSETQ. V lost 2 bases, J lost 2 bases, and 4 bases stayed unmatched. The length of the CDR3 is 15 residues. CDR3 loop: CASSFRDRTTDTQYF. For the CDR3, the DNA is TGCGCCAGCAGCTTCAGGGACAGGACCACAGATACGCAGTATTTT.

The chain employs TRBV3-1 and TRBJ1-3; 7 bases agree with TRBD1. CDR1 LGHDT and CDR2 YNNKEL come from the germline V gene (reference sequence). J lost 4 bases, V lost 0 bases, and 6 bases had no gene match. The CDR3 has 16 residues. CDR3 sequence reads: CASSQEDRVGGNTIYF. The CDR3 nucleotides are TGTGCCAGCAGCCAAGAAGACAGGGTTGGGGGAAACACCATATATTTT.

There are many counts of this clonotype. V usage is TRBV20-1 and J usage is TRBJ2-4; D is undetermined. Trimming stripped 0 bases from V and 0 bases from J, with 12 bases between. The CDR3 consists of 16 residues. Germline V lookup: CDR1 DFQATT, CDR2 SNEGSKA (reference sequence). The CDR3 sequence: CSARDPGSEAKNIQYF. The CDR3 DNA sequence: TGCAGTGCTAGAGATCCCGGGTCAGAAGCCAAAAACATTCAGTACTTC.

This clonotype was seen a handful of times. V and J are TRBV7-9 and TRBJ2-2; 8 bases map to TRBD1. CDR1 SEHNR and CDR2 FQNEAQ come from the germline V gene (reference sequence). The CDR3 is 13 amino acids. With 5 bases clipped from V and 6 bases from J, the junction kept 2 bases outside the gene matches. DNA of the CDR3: TGTGCCAGCAGCCGGACAGGGTCCGGGGAGCTGTTTTTT. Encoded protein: CASSRTGSGELFF.

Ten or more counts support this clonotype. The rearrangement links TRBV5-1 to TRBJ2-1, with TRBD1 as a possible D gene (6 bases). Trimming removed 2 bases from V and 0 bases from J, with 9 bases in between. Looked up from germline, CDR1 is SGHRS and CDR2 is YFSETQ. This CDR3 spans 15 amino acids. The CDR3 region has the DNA TGCGCCAGCAGCTTCACGACAGGCTCCTACAATGAGCAGTTCTTC. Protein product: CASSFTTGSYNEQFF.

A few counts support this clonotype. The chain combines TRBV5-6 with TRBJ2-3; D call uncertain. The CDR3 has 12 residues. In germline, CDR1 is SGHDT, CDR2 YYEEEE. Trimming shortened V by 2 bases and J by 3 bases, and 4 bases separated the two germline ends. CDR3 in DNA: TGTGCCAGCAGCTTAGAGACAGATACGCAGTATTTT. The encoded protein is CASSLETDTQYF.